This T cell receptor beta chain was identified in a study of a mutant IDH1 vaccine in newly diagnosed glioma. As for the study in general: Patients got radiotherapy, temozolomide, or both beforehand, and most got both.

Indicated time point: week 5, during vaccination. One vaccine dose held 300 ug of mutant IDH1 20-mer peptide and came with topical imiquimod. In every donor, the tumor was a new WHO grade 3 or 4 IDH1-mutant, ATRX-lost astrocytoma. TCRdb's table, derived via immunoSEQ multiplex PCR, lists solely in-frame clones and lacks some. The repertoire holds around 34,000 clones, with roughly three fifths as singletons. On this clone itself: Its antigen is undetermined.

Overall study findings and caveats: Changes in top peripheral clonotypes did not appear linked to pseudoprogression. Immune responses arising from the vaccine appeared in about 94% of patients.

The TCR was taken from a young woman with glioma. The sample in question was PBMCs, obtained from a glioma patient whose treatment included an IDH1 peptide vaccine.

In DNA, the CDR3 is TGTGCCAGCAGCTTGGCGTATTCCGGACTAGCGGGAGTGTACGAGCAGTACTTC. It translates to CASSLAYSGLAGVYEQYF. The genes are TRBV5-4 and TRBJ2-7, with TRBD2 identical over 13 bases. There are 18 residues in the CDR3. Germline assignment: CDR1 SGHNT and CDR2 YYREEE (reference sequence). V dropped 0 bases and J dropped 4; count of bases not matched to a gene: 10.